Following are 26 T cell receptor beta chains from one sample sequenced in a study of beta chain features in type 1 diabetes. Whole-study results and caveats: Across all four CD4+ subsets, people with type 1 diabetes showed modestly shorter TCRB CDR3s.

These receptors' targets are unknown. Sequencing targeted expressed TCRB transcripts, as all isolated RNA had been reverse transcribed. Only in-frame clones appear in the TCRdb table, and some are missing; sequencing was by immunoSEQ multiplex PCR. Among approximately 250,000 clones listed, roughly 11% were seen once. Source material: naive CD4+ T cells from blood. Receptors were obtained from a man aged 25-45 years with type 1 diabetes.

The CDR3 coding sequence is TGCGCCAGCAGCCAGACTTTCCGGGAGCTGTTTTTT. Translation: CASSQTFRELFF. This chain joins TRBV5-1 and TRBJ2-2; D gene uncertain. This CDR3 spans 12 amino acids. The V gene lost 4 bases and the J gene lost 9 bases, with 10 bases spanning the gap. Germline lookup yields CDR1 SGHRS and CDR2 YFSETQ.

Only a few counts were recorded for this clone. The chain uses TRBV4-2 and TRBJ2-7; 8 bases are shared with TRBD2. There are 14 residues in the CDR3. CDR1 is LGHNA and CDR2 is YNFKEQ in the germline V gene. The J segment lost 6 bases and the V segment lost 0 bases, leaving 4 bases of the junction unmatched. CDR3 in DNA: TGTGCCAGCAGCCAAGAGTGGACTAGCCGCGAGCAGTACTTC. This gives the protein CASSQEWTSREQYF.

This clone turned up a few times. The CDR3 nucleotides read TGTGCCAGCACCCCAGGGGTCGGCCTAGGCTACACCTTC. Amino acids: CASTPGVGLGYTF. The chain couples TRBV28 to TRBJ1-2; D possibly corresponds to TRBD1 (6 bases). The CDR3 loop spans 13 amino acids. V was cut by 7 bases and J by 8 bases, with 17 bases left in between. Germline V CDR1 and CDR2: MDHEN, SYDVKM.

This clone appeared a few times. The chain recombines TRBV7-2 with TRBJ1-4; D ambiguous. Germline V lookup: CDR1 SGHTA, CDR2 FQGNSA. The ends were cut back, 5 bases at V and 4 bases at J, with 11 bases in the middle. The CDR3 loop spans 14 amino acids. The DNA for the CDR3 is TGTGCCAGCAGCGTGGGAGCCTATAATGAAAAACTGTTTTTT. This codes for CASSVGAYNEKLFF.

There are a few counts of this clone. The chain has TRBV5-1 and TRBJ2-1, with 7 bases fitting TRBD2. The CDR3 consists of 15 residues. After removal of 1 base from V and 4 bases from J, the junction contained 5 bases not matched to a gene. CDR1 is SGHRS and CDR2 is YFSETQ in the germline V gene. CDR3 in DNA: TGCGCCAGCAGCTTGTCTAGCGGTTCATACAATGAGCAGTTCTTC. Translation gives CASSLSSGSYNEQFF.

J is TRBJ2-1 and V is TRBV30; weak D call: TRBD2 (5 bases). The V and J ends lost 5 bases and 4 bases respectively, with 12 bases between them. Germline CDR1 is GTSNPN and CDR2 is SVGIG (reference sequence). There are 13 residues in the CDR3. The CDR3 protein is CAWVLGEYNEQFF. The CDR3 nucleotides read TGTGCCTGGGTCCTCGGGGAATACAATGAGCAGTTCTTC.

CDR3 in amino acids: CSDLAGDRYEQYF. The DNA of the CDR3 is TGCAGCGACCTAGCGGGGGACCGCTACGAGCAGTACTTC. J is TRBJ2-7 and V is TRBV29-1, with TRBD2 matching 10 bases. Germline V lookup: CDR1 SQVTM, CDR2 ANQGSEA. The ends lost 7 bases at V and 3 bases at J; junction bases unmatched: 6. CDR3 length: 13 residues.

The chain links TRBV28 to TRBJ1-2; 8 positions agree with TRBD1. The germline V gene has CDR1 MDHEN and CDR2 SYDVKM. The CDR3 is 13 residues long. Unmatched junction bases numbered 8, after V lost 6 bases and J lost 8 bases. In DNA form, the CDR3 reads TGTGCCAGCAGCCTAGGACAGGGCCTCGGCTACACCTTC. Encoded protein: CASSLGQGLGYTF.

This clone has only a few counts. CDR3 bases: TGTGCCAGCAGTCTAGCGGGGGAGACGTCCTACGAGCAGTACTTC. It yields the protein CASSLAGETSYEQYF. This chain connects TRBV7-2 to TRBJ2-7; 10 bases agree with TRBD2. CDR3 length: 15 residues. The ends lost 6 bases at V and 1 base at J; junction bases unmatched: 6. The germline V gene encodes CDR1 SGHTA and CDR2 FQGNSA.

This clone was detected only a few times. The V and J genes are TRBV5-1 and TRBJ2-5, with TRBD1 matching 8 bases. Germline V gene lookup returns CDR1 SGHRS and CDR2 YFSETQ. The CDR3 spans 14 residues. Trimming removed 0 bases from V and 5 bases from J; junction bases left unmatched: 3. DNA of the CDR3: TGCGCCAGCAGCTTGGGGACAGGGTGGGAGACCCAGTACTTC. Its protein product is CASSLGTGWETQYF.

Only a few counts were recorded for this clone. The chain couples TRBV9 to TRBJ2-3; tentative D call: TRBD1 (5 bases). In germline, CDR1 is SGDLS, CDR2 YYNGEE. This CDR3 region has 16 residues. Trimming took 2 bases from V and 1 from J, leaving 14 bases between them. The CDR3 DNA follows: TGTGCCAGCAGCGTGGGGCCCGCGTTCCGCACAGATACGCAGTATTTT. Amino acids: CASSVGPAFRTDTQYF.

The genes are TRBV4-2 and TRBJ2-2; 10 bases are shared with TRBD2. The J segment lost 2 bases and the V segment lost 6 bases, leaving 3 bases of the junction unmatched. The germline gives CDR1 LGHNA, CDR2 YNFKEQ. This CDR3 is built from 15 residues. Written as DNA, the CDR3 is TGTGCCAGCAGAACTAGCGGGGCCAACACCGGGGAGCTGTTTTTT. It is translated as CASRTSGANTGELFF.

The V and J genes are TRBV6-5 and TRBJ1-2, with D possibly TRBD1 on 6 matching bases. The germline CDR1 and CDR2 sequences are MNHEY and SVGAGI. The CDR3 runs 13 residues. V was pared by 2 bases and J by 4 bases, with 8 bases between. As DNA, the CDR3 is TGTGCCAGCAGTTACAGACAGGCCTATGGCTACACCTTC. Its translation is CASSYRQAYGYTF.

Of note for this clone: The junction shows a germline mismatch at one end, possibly a read error. The genes are TRBV10-3 and TRBJ2-3, with D perhaps matching TRBD2 (7 bases). There are 10 residues in the CDR3. Germline-derived CDR1 and CDR2 are ENHRY and SYGVKD. In DNA form, the CDR3 reads TGTGCCATCAAGGCGGGGGCCCTTCGCTTT. Amino acids: CAIKAGALRF.

This clone appeared a few times. The CDR3 spells CASSLGHRGSTDTQYF. The CDR3 DNA follows: TGTGCCAGCAGCTTGGGTCACAGGGGAAGCACAGATACGCAGTATTTT. The chain recombines TRBV13 with TRBJ2-3; 7 bases are a match to TRBD1. From germline, CDR1 is PRHDT and CDR2 FYEKMQ (reference sequence). Germline trimming cut 3 bases from V and 0 bases from J; bases unmatched to any gene: 6. This CDR3 has 16 residues. The full variable domain, completed using reference TRBV13 and TRBJ2-3, is AAGVIQSPRHLIKEKRETATLKCYPIPRHDTVYWYQQGPGQDPQFLISFYEKMQSDKGSIPDRFSAQQFSDYHSELNMSSLELGDSALYFCASSLGHRGSTDTQYFGPGTRLTVL.

This clone was seen more than once but under ten times. The chain links TRBV6-6 to TRBJ1-1; D is undetermined. V was cut by 2 bases and J by 6 bases, with 13 bases left in between. This CDR3 comprises 14 residues. Per germline, CDR1 MNHNY and CDR2 SVGAGI (reference sequence). The CDR3 coding sequence is TGTGCCAGCAGTTACCTGCGGGGTAGGTCTGAAGCTTTCTTT. This codes for CASSYLRGRSEAFF.

J is TRBJ2-7 and V is TRBV6-5; 8 bases fit TRBD1. CDR1 and CDR2 from the germline V gene are MNHEY and SVGAGI. Germline trimming cut 2 bases from V and 5 bases from J; bases unmatched to any gene: 8. CDR3 length: 15 residues. CDR3 sequence: CASSYRAGGIDEQYF. The DNA of the CDR3 is TGTGCCAGCAGTTACAGGGCAGGGGGCATCGACGAGCAGTACTTC.

This clone was observed a few times. The rearrangement joins TRBV5-1 to TRBJ2-7; 9 bases are shared with TRBD1. Trimming removed 3 bases from V and 5 bases from J; junction bases left unmatched: 6. CDR1 and CDR2 from the germline V gene are SGHRS and YFSETQ. This CDR3 spans 14 amino acids. DNA of the CDR3: TGCGCCAGCAGCTCGGGACAGGGTACCCACGAGCAGTACTTC. Its translation: CASSSGQGTHEQYF.

The chain couples TRBV7-9 to TRBJ1-1; D is possibly TRBD1 (6 bases). The CDR3 loop spans 14 amino acids. Germline-derived CDR1 and CDR2 are SEHNR and FQNEAQ (reference sequence). The V gene lost 6 bases and the J gene lost 0 bases, with 11 bases spanning the gap. For the CDR3, the DNA is TGTGCCAGCAGTCAAGGACAGTTGAACACTGAAGCTTTCTTT. It specifies CASSQGQLNTEAFF.

The V call is TRBV13, the J call TRBJ1-1, with D possibly matching TRBD1 (5 bases). In germline, CDR1 is PRHDT, CDR2 FYEKMQ (reference sequence). Trimming stripped 0 bases from V and 4 bases from J, with 12 bases between. This CDR3 spans 15 amino acids. This CDR3 is CASSLGGLRVTEAFF. The CDR3 DNA sequence: TGTGCCAGCAGCTTAGGGGGGCTCAGGGTCACTGAAGCTTTCTTT.

A few counts support this clone. The CDR3 loop reads CASRTGGSGNTIYF. In DNA, the CDR3 is TGTGCCAGCAGGACAGGGGGCTCTGGAAACACCATATATTTT. The J gene is TRBJ1-3, the V gene TRBV27; 9 bases match TRBD1. Trimming took 6 bases from V and 0 from J; bases not matched to a gene: 0. There are 14 residues in the CDR3. CDR1 is MNHEY, CDR2 SMNVEV, per germline (reference sequence).

This clone came up a few times. V is TRBV9 and J is TRBJ2-3, with 11 positions matching TRBD2. The germline CDR1 and CDR2 sequences are SGDLS and YYNGEE. The CDR3 totals 17 residues. The V gene end was trimmed by 6 bases and the J gene end by 2 bases; junction bases not matched to a gene: 11. The CDR3: CASNAGLAGGITDTQYF. CDR3 coding DNA: TGTGCCAGCAACGCCGGGCTAGCGGGGGGAATCACAGATACGCAGTATTTT.

CDR3 protein: CASKGLAGGSSYNEQFF. The CDR3 region has the DNA TGTGCCAGTAAAGGCCTAGCGGGGGGGAGCTCCTACAATGAGCAGTTCTTC. V is TRBV19 and J is TRBJ2-1; 12 nucleotides agree with TRBD2. Germline V gene sequence: CDR1 LNHDA, CDR2 SQIVND (reference sequence). The ends lost 7 bases at V and 0 bases at J; junction bases unmatched: 7. This CDR3 region has 17 residues.

The chain couples TRBV7-2 to TRBJ2-5; 8 bases are a match to TRBD2. Trimming took 3 bases from V and 4 from J; bases not matched to a gene: 4. This CDR3 is built from 14 residues. Germline V CDR1 and CDR2: SGHTA, FQGNSA. CDR3 sequence reads: CASSFREGGETQYF. The CDR3, as DNA: TGTGCCAGCAGCTTCCGGGAGGGCGGAGAGACCCAGTACTTC.

Comment on this clone: The sample holds other DNA sequences that translate to the same CDR3. The chain is built from TRBV5-1 and TRBJ2-7; tentatively, D is TRBD2 (6 bases). V gave up 3 bases and J gave up 3 bases, with 7 bases separating them. The length of the CDR3 is 12 residues. Germline CDR1 reads SGHRS; CDR2 reads YFSETQ. The CDR3, as DNA: TGCGCCAGCAGCTCGGGGGACTACGAGCAGTACTTC. It yields the protein CASSSGDYEQYF.

There are a few counts of this clone. V gene TRBV30 combines with J gene TRBJ2-7; tentatively, D is TRBD2 (5 bases). Germline CDR1 and CDR2: GTSNPN and SVGIG (reference sequence). V lost 5 bases to trimming and J lost 0 bases, with 11 bases between them. This CDR3 spans 13 amino acids. The CDR3 loop reads CAWSWGDSYEQYF. The CDR3 DNA reads as TGTGCCTGGTCGTGGGGAGACTCCTACGAGCAGTACTTC. The entire variable domain, with the rest obtained from reference TRBV30 and TRBJ2-7, is as follows: SQTIHQWPATLVQPVGSPLSLECTVEGTSNPNLYWYRQAAGRGLQLLFYSVGIGQISSEVPQNLSASRPQDRQFILSSKKLLLSDSGFYLCAWSWGDSYEQYFGPGTRLTVT.